The source of this TCR beta chain is a study of blood T cell repertoires in COVID-19. Study details: Donors in the United States, Italy and Spain gave samples during acute or convalescent COVID-19.

Enrolled during active infection, Seattle patients were then followed longitudinally. TCRdb's table, derived via immunoSEQ multiplex PCR, lists solely in-frame clones and lacks some. This table holds 210,000 or so clones, 65% to 90% found once. CDR3 length: 17 amino acids. The trim removed 2 bases at V and 1 base at J, leaving 10 bases unmatched. Germline V gene data show CDR1 as MDHEN and CDR2 as SYDVKM. The sequencing sample was made of peripheral blood. The sequence was collected from a man aged 50 or older with COVID-19, enrolled during active disease. This rearrangement joins TRBV28 to TRBJ1-1, with 7 bases lining up with TRBD1. CDR3 sequence reads: CASSLEVRTGWNTEAFF. CDR3 DNA sequence: TGTGCCAGCAGTTTAGAGGTACGGACAGGATGGAACACTGAAGCTTTCTTT.